The 15 T cell receptor beta chains presented below share a single source sample, sequenced in a study of cytomegalovirus exposure and HLA in healthy donors (dated 2017 in TCRdb). Library method: the immunoSEQ multiplex PCR assay. The multiplex PCR relied on a mix of 60 forward primers for TCR Vbeta segments and 13 reverse primers for TCR Jbeta segments. TCRdb's version of the immuneACCESS table is confined to in-frame rearrangements and falls short of the full clone set. An unresolved V gene accounts for under half of the shortfall where checked; the remainder is of unknown origin. The sample records roughly 110,000 clones, 74% of which are singletons. The ten biggest clones cover roughly 4.2% of the sample. Specimen: PBMCs. These receptors all stem from a middle-aged woman in good health and CMV-seropositive.

This rearrangement joins TRBV15 to TRBJ1-1; TRBD1 is a possible D gene (5 bases). Germline V CDR1 and CDR2: LNHNV, YYDKDF (reference sequence). This CDR3 contains 16 residues. V was shortened by 4 bases and J by 11 bases, with 26 bases between the two germline ends. The CDR3 loop reads CATSNYHQDMRLMAFF. CDR3 nucleotide sequence: TGTGCCACCAGCAATTATCATCAGGACATGAGGTTGATGGCTTTCTTT.

The chain is built from TRBV5-4 and TRBJ1-2; tentative D call: TRBD1 (6 bases). Germline lookup yields CDR1 SGHNT and CDR2 YYREEE (reference sequence). The CDR3 is made up of 14 amino acids. V lost 4 bases and J lost 1, with 11 bases in between. CDR3 in amino acids: CASSQTQGNYGYTF. DNA of the CDR3: TGTGCCAGCAGCCAAACACAGGGTAACTATGGCTACACCTTC.

This clone turned up a few times. V is TRBV6-1 and J is TRBJ1-5, with 9 nucleotides matching TRBD1. Germline V gives CDR1 MNHNS, CDR2 SASEGT. The CDR3 runs 15 residues. After removal of 8 bases from V and 0 bases from J, the junction contained 5 bases not matched to a gene. The CDR3 nucleotides read TGTGCCAGCTCCTCGGACAGGGGTAGCAATCAGCCCCAGCATTTT. This encodes CASSSDRGSNQPQHF.

V gene TRBV6-5 combines with J gene TRBJ2-5; TRBD2 matches at 16 bases. The assigned J gene may be wrong: the sequence end matches TRBJ2-7 better. This CDR3 contains 16 residues. Germline V lookup: CDR1 MNHEY, CDR2 SVGAGI. The CDR3 DNA reads as TGTGCCAGCAGTTTGGGGACTAGCGGGAGGGGGTACGAGCAGTACTTC. Amino acid sequence: CASSLGTSGRGYEQYF.

This clone has just a few counts. This chain uses TRBV19 with TRBJ1-5; no firm D call. Trimming removed 5 bases at V and 9 bases at J, with 11 bases between. Germline V gives CDR1 LNHDA, CDR2 SQIVND (reference sequence). The CDR3 is 12 amino acids. CDR3 DNA sequence: TGTGCCAGTAGTGAAACCGGAGGGCCCCAGCATTTT. Its protein is CASSETGGPQHF.

The genes are TRBV19 and TRBJ1-5, with D unclear. Germline CDR1 LNHDA, CDR2 SQIVND (reference sequence). The CDR3 runs to 16 residues. Trimming took off 3 bases at V and 0 bases at J, with 12 bases between the two ends. CDR3 coding DNA: TGTGCCAGTAGTATTAAGAGCCTTTATAGCAATCAGCCCCAGCATTTT. It translates to CASSIKSLYSNQPQHF.

This clone was seen more than once but under ten times. The rearrangement joins TRBV5-1 to TRBJ1-4; the D gene is possibly TRBD1 (5 bases). The germline CDR1 and CDR2 sequences are SGHRS and YFSETQ. Trimming stripped 5 bases from V and 4 bases from J, with 6 bases between. CDR3 length: 12 residues. CDR3 coding DNA: TGCGCCAGCAGGGACAATAATGAAAAACTGTTTTTT. This sequence encodes CASRDNNEKLFF.

The V and J genes are TRBV27 and TRBJ1-4; D call uncertain. Germline CDR1 is MNHEY and CDR2 is SMNVEV (reference sequence). The CDR3 has 15 residues. V lost 2 bases to trimming and J lost 10 bases, with 17 bases between them. As DNA, the CDR3 is TGTGCCAGCAGTTTAAACCCCAGTCGCGGGCGAAAACTGTTTTTT. This translates into CASSLNPSRGRKLFF.

The V and J genes are TRBV25-1 and TRBJ2-7, with a possible D match to TRBD2 (5 bases). This CDR3 region has 13 residues. Germline CDR1 MGHDK, CDR2 SYGVNS. With 6 bases removed from V and 2 bases from J, the gap between germline ends came to 11 bases. In nucleotides, the CDR3 is TGTGCCAGCAGGTCCAGCGGAGCCTACGAGCAGTACTTC. Residues: CASRSSGAYEQYF.

The chain employs TRBV7-2 and TRBJ1-2; D is possibly TRBD1 (5 bases). This CDR3 has 15 amino acids. The germline gives CDR1 SGHTA, CDR2 FQGNSA. The V end lost 5 bases, the J end lost 4 bases, and 17 bases lay between the germline ends. The CDR3 bases are TGTGCCAGCAGCCTCACAGCGGGGCAGGGCTATGGCTACACCTTC. It translates to CASSLTAGQGYGYTF.

This clone was detected only once. The J gene is TRBJ2-2, the V gene TRBV5-1; tentatively, D is TRBD1 (5 bases). Germline V gene data show CDR1 as SGHRS and CDR2 as YFSETQ. The CDR3 spans 15 residues. The V and J ends lost 0 bases and 0 bases respectively, with 6 bases between them. CDR3 in amino acids: CASSLGRANTGELFF. As DNA, the CDR3 is TGCGCCAGCAGCTTGGGCAGGGCGAACACCGGGGAGCTGTTTTTT.

The chain combines TRBV7-8 with TRBJ2-1; 8 bases line up with TRBD2. The germline V gene encodes CDR1 SGHVS and CDR2 FQNEAQ. CDR3 size: 16 residues. J gave up 4 bases and V 3 bases, and 8 bases lay outside the gene matches. The CDR3 DNA follows: TGTGCCAGCAGCTTGAAGCGGGAGTCCCCATACAATGAGCAGTTCTTC. Residues: CASSLKRESPYNEQFF.

The chain carries TRBV30 and TRBJ2-7; a possible D gene is TRBD1 (6 bases). Trimming pared 2 bases from V and 3 bases from J, leaving 11 bases between. The germline V gene has CDR1 GTSNPN and CDR2 SVGIG (reference sequence). The CDR3 is 13 amino acids. The CDR3 loop reads CAWSLGGSYEQYF. For the CDR3, the DNA is TGTGCCTGGAGTCTTGGGGGCAGCTACGAGCAGTACTTC.

The chain links TRBV2 to TRBJ2-1, with 9 bases identical to TRBD2. J gave up 3 bases and V 2 bases, and 2 bases lay outside the gene matches. CDR3 size: 15 residues. The germline V gene encodes CDR1 SNHLY and CDR2 FYNNEI. CDR3: CASSELAGDYNEQFF. As DNA, the CDR3 is TGTGCCAGCAGTGAATTAGCGGGGGACTACAATGAGCAGTTCTTC.

The chain recombines TRBV11-3 with TRBJ1-6, with D maybe TRBD1 (5 bases). V lost 6 bases and J lost 0, with 9 bases in between. This CDR3 contains 15 residues. The germline CDR1 and CDR2 sequences are SGHNT and YENEEA. The CDR3 region has the DNA TGTGCCAGCAGTTACGACAGCTCCTATAATTCACCCCTCCACTTT. This encodes CASSYDSSYNSPLHF. Using reference TRBV11-3 and TRBJ1-6 for the parts outside the CDR3, the full variable domain is EAGVVQSPRYKIIEKKQPVAFWCNPISGHNTLYWYLQNLGQGPELLIRYENEEAVDDSQLPKDRFSAERLKGVDSTLKIQPAELGDSAVYLCASSYDSSYNSPLHFGNGTRLTVT.